This TCR beta chain was observed in a study of shared clonotypes between healthy human individuals. The CDR3 extends over 15 amino acids. V was trimmed by 0 bases and J by 4 bases, leaving 11 bases between them. Germline CDR1 reads SGHNT; CDR2 reads YYREEE (reference sequence). Clones were read by immunoSEQ multiplex PCR, and TCRdb kept only the in-frame ones, dropping some. The sample lists roughly 640,000 clones, around 74% seen once, with 1.5% to 2% in the top ten. The rearrangement uses TRBV5-4 and TRBJ1-3, with D uncertain. This sequence was found in a woman under 40 in good health. Sequenced: memory CD4+ T cells sorted from blood. The subset denotes: CD45RA-negative fraction. The CDR3 region is CASSLDAGNGNTIYF. The CDR3 DNA follows: TGTGCCAGCAGCTTGGACGCGGGGAACGGAAACACCATATATTTT.